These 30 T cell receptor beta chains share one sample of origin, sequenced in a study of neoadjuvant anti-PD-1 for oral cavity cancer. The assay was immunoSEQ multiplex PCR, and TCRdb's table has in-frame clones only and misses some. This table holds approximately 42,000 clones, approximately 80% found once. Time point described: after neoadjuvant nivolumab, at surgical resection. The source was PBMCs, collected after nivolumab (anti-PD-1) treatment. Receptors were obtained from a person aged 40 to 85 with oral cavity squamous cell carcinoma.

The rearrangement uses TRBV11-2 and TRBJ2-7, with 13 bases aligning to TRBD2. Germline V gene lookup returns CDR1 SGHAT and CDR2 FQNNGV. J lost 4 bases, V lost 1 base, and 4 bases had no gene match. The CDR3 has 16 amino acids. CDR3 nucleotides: TGTGCCAGCAGCTTAGTGACTAGCGGGAGGAGGTACGAGCAGTACTTC. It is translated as CASSLVTSGRRYEQYF.

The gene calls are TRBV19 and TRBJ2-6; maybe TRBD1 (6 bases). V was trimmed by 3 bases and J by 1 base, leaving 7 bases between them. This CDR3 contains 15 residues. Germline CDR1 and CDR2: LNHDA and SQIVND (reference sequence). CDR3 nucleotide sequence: TGTGCCAGTAGTATCCAGGGGTCTGGGGCCAACGTCCTGACTTTC. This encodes CASSIQGSGANVLTF.

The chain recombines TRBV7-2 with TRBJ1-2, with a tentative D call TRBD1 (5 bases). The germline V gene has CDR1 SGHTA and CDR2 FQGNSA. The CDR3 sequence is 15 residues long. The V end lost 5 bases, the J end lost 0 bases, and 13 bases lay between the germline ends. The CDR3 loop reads CASSATDLANYGYTF. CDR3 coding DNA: TGTGCCAGCAGCGCGACAGACCTAGCTAACTATGGCTACACCTTC.

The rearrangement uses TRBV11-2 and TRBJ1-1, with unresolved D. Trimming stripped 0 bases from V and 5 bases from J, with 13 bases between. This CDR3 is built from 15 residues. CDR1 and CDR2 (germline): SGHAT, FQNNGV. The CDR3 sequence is CASSLERPPGTEAFF. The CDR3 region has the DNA TGTGCCAGCAGCTTAGAGAGACCCCCCGGTACTGAAGCTTTCTTT.

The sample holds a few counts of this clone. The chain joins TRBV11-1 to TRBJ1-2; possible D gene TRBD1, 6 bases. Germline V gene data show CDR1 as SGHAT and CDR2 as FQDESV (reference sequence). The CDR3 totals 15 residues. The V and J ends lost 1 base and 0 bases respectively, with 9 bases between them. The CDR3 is CASSLETGANYGYTF. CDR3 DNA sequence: TGTGCCAGCAGCTTAGAGACAGGAGCTAACTATGGCTACACCTTC.

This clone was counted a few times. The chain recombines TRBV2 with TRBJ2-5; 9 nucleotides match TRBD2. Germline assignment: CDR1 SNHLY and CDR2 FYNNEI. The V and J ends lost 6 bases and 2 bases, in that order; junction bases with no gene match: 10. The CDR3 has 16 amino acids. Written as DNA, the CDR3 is TGTGCCAGCAGCCGCCCGAGCGGGGGGCCGCAAGAGACCCAGTACTTC. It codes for CASSRPSGGPQETQYF.

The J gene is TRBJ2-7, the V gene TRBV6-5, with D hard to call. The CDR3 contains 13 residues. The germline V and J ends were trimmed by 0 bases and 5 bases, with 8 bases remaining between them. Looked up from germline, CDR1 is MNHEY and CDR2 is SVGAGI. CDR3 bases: TGTGCCAGCAGTTACTCGAGAGGAAACGAGCAGTACTTC. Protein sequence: CASSYSRGNEQYF.

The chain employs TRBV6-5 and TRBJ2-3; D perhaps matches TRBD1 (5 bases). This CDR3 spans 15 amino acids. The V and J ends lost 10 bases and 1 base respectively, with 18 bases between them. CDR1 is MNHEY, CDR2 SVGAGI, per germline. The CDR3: CATSLGQSGTDTQYF. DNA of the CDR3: TGTGCCACCTCCCTGGGGCAATCCGGCACAGATACGCAGTATTTT.

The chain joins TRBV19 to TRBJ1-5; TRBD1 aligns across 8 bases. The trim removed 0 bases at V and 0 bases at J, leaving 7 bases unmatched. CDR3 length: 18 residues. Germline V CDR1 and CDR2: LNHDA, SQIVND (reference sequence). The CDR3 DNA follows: TGTGCCAGTAGTATAGATCGGGACAGGCCTCGTAGCAATCAGCCCCAGCATTTT. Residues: CASSIDRDRPRSNQPQHF.

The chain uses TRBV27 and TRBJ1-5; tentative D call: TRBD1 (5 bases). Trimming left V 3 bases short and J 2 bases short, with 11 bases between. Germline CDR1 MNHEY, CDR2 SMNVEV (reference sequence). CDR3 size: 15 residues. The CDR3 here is CASSFSREGNQPQHF. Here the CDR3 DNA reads TGTGCCAGCAGTTTTTCCAGGGAGGGCAATCAGCCCCAGCATTTT.

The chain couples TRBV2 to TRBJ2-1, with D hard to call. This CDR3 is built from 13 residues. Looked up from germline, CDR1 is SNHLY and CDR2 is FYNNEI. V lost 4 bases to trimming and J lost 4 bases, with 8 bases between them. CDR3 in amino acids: CASSVGWYNEQFF. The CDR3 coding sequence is TGTGCCAGCAGTGTAGGCTGGTACAATGAGCAGTTCTTC.

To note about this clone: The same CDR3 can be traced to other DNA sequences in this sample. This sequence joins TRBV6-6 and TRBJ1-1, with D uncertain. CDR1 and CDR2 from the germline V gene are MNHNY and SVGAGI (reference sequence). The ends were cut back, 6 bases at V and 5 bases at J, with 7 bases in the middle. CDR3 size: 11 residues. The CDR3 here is CASSPNTEAFF. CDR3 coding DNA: TGTGCCAGCAGCCCGAATACTGAAGCTTTCTTT.

CDR3 bases: TGTGCCAGCAGACCTTCGGGTGCCCTACGAGACATTCAGTACTTC. Amino acid sequence: CASRPSGALRDIQYF. The rearrangement joins TRBV5-6 to TRBJ2-4; D remains ambiguous. This CDR3 region has 15 residues. Trimming cost V 5 bases and J 8 bases, with 20 bases left between them. In germline, CDR1 is SGHDT, CDR2 YYEEEE. Complete variable domain (other parts from reference TRBV5-6 and TRBJ2-4): DAGVTQSPTHLIKTRGQQVTLRCSPKSGHDTVSWYQQALGQGPQFIFQYYEEEERQRGNFPDRFSGHQFPNYSSELNVNALLLGDSALYLCASRPSGALRDIQYFGAGTRLSVL.

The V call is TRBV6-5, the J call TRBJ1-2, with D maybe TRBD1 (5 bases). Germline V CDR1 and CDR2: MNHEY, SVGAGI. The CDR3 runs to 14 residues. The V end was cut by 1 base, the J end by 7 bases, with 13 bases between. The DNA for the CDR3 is TGTGCCAGCAGTTACTACCAGGGACGTGGTGGCTACACCTTC. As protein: CASSYYQGRGGYTF.

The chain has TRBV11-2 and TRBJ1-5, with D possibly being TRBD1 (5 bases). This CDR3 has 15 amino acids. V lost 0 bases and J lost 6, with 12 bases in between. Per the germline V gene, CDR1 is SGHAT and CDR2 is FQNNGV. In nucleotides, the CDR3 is TGTGCCAGCAGCTTAGAGGGGGGATTCGGTCAGCCCCAGCATTTT. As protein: CASSLEGGFGQPQHF.

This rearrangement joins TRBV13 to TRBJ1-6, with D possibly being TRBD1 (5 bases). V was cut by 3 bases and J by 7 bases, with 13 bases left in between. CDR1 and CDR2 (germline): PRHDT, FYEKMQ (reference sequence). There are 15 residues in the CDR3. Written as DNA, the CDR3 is TGTGCCAGCAGCTTCTCGGGGGGTAAAAATTCACCCCTCCACTTT. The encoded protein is CASSFSGGKNSPLHF.

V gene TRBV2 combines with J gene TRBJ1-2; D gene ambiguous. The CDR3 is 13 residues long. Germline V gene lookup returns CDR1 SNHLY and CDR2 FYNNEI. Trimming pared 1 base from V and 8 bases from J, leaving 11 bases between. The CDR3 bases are TGTGCCAGCAGTGAAGGGGCCTGGGGAGGCTACACCTTC. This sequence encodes CASSEGAWGGYTF.

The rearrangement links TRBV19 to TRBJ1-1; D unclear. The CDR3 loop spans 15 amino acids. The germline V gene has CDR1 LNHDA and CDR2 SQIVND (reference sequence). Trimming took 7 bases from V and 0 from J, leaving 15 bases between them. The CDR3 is CASKLDGGMNTEAFF. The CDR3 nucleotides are TGTGCCAGTAAACTTGATGGCGGGATGAACACTGAAGCTTTCTTT.

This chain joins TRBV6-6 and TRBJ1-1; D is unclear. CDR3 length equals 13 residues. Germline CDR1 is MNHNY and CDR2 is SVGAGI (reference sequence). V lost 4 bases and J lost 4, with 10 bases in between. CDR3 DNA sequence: TGTGCCAGCAGTTTGGGGAAGAGCACTGAAGCTTTCTTT. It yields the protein CASSLGKSTEAFF.

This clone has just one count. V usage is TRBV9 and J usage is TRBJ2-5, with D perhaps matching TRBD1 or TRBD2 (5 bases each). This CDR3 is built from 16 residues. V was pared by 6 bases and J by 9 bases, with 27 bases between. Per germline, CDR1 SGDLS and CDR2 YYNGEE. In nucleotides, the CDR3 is TGTGCCAGCACTCCGAGGGCGTCGGGGCCTATAGGGGCCCAGTACTTC. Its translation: CASTPRASGPIGAQYF.

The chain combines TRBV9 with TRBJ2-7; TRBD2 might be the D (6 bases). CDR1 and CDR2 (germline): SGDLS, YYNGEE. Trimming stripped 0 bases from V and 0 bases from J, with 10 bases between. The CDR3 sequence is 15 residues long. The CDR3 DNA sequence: TGTGCCAGCAGCGTAGACGCCGGGAGCTCCTACGAGCAGTACTTC. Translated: CASSVDAGSSYEQYF.

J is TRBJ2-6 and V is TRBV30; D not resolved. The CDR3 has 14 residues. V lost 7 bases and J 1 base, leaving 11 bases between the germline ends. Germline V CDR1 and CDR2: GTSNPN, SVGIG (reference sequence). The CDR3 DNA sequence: TGTGCCTCCACTTGGGTTTCTGGGGCCAACGTCCTGACTTTC. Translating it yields CASTWVSGANVLTF.

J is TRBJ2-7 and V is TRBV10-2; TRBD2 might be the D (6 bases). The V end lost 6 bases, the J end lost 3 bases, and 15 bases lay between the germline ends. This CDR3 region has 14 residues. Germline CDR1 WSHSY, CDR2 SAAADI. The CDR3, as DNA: TGCGCCAGCAGAGGAGGGGCCGGCGGCTACGAGCAGTACTTC. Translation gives CASRGGAGGYEQYF.

In nucleotides, the CDR3 is TGCAGCGTTTCGGAGGGCCTCAAGCAGGGTACGCAGTATTTT. As protein: CSVSEGLKQGTQYF. The genes are TRBV29-1 and TRBJ2-3; TRBD2 is a possible D gene (6 bases). Trimming shortened V by 5 bases and J by 8 bases, and 20 bases separated the two germline ends. This CDR3 is built from 14 residues. Germline V lookup: CDR1 SQVTM, CDR2 ANQGSEA.

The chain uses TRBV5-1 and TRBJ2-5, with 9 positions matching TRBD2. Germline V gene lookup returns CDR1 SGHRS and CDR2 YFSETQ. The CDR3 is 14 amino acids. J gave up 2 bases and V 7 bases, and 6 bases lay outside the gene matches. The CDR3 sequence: CASGRLAAQETQYF. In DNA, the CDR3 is TGCGCCAGCGGCCGACTAGCGGCACAAGAGACCCAGTACTTC.

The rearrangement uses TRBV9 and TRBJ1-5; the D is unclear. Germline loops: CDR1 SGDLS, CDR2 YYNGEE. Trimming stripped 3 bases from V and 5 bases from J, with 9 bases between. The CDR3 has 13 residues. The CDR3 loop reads CASSASADQPQHF. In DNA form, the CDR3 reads TGTGCCAGCAGCGCCTCTGCGGATCAGCCCCAGCATTTT.

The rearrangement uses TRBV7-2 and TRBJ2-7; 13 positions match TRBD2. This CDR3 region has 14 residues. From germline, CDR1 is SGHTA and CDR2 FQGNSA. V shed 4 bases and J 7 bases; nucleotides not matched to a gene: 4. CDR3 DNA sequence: TGTGCCAGCAGCTCGCGGACTAGCGGGGGAGAGCAGTACTTC. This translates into CASSSRTSGGEQYF.

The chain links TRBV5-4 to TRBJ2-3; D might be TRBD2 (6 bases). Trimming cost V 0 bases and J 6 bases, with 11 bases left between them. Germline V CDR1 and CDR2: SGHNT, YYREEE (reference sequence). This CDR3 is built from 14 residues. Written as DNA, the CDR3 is TGTGCCAGCAGCTTGGGACTACGGGAGGATACGCAGTATTTT. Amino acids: CASSLGLREDTQYF. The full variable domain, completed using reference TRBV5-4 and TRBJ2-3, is ETGVTQSPTHLIKTRGQQVTLRCSSQSGHNTVSWYQQALGQGPQFIFQYYREEENGRGNFPPRFSGLQFPNYSSELNVNALELDDSALYLCASSLGLREDTQYFGPGTRLTVL.

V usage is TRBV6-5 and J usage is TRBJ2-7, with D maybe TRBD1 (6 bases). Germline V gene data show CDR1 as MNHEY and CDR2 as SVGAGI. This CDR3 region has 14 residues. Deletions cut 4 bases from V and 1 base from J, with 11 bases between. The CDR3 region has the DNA TGTGCCAGCAGTTCAGGTGGACAGTCCTACGAGCAGTACTTC. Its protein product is CASSSGGQSYEQYF.

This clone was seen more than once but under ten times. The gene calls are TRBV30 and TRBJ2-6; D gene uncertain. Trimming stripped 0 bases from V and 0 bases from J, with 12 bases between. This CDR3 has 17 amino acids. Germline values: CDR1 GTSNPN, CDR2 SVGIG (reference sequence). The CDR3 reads CAWSVRQFSSGANVLTF. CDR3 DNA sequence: TGTGCCTGGAGTGTCAGACAATTCAGCTCTGGGGCCAACGTCCTGACTTTC. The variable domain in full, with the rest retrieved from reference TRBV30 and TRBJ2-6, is SQTIHQWPATLVQPVGSPLSLECTVEGTSNPNLYWYRQAAGRGLQLLFYSVGIGQISSEVPQNLSASRPQDRQFILSSKKLLLSDSGFYLCAWSVRQFSSGANVLTFGAGSRLTVL.